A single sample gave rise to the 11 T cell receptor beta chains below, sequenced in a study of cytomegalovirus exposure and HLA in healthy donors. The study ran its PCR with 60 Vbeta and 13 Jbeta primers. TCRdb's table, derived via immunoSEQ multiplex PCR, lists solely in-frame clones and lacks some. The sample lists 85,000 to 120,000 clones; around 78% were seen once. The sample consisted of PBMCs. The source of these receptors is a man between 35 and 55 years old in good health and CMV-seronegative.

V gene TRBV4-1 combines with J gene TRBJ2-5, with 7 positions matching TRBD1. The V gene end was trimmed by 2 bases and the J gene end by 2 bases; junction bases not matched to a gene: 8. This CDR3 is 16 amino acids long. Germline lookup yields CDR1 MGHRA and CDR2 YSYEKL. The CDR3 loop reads CASSQSKDRLQETQYF. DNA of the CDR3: TGCGCCAGCAGCCAATCCAAGGACAGGCTTCAAGAGACCCAGTACTTC.

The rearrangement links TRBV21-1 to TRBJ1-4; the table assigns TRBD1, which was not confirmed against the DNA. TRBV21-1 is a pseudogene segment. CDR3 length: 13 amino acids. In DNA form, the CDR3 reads TGTGCCGCCCGAGGGGGTAAGGATGAAAAACTGTTTTTT. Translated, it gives CAARGGKDEKLFF.

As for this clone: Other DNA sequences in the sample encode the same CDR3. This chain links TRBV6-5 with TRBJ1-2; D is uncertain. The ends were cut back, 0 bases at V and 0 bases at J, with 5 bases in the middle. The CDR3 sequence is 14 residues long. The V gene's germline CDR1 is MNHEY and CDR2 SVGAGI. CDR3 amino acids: CASSYSRANYGYTF. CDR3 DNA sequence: TGTGCCAGCAGTTACTCGAGGGCTAACTATGGCTACACCTTC.

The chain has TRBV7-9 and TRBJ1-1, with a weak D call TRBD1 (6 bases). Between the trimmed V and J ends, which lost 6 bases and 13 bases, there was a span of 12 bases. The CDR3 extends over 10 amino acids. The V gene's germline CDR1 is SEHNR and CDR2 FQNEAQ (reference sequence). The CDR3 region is CASRRTEVFF. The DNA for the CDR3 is TGTGCCAGCAGGAGGACAGAGGTTTTCTTT.

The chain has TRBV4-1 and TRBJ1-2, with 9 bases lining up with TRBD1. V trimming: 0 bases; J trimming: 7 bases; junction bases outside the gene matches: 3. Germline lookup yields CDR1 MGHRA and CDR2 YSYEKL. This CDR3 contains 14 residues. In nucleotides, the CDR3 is TGCGCCAGCAGCCAAGAAGCGACAGGGGGTGGCTACACCTTC. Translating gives CASSQEATGGGYTF.

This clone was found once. Here the CDR3 DNA reads TGTGCCAGCAGCTTACAGGCAGGCCTGAACACCGGGGAGCTGTTTTTT. It encodes CASSLQAGLNTGELFF. The rearrangement joins TRBV7-6 to TRBJ2-2; D gene ambiguous. This CDR3 has 16 amino acids. Per the germline V gene, CDR1 is SGHVS and CDR2 is FNYEAQ. Trimming pared 2 bases from V and 1 base from J, leaving 11 bases between.

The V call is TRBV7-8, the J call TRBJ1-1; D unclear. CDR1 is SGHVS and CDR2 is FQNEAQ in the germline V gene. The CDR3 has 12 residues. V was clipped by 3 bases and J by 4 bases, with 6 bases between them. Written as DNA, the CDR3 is TGTGCCAGCAGCTTCGCGTCCACTGAAGCTTTCTTT. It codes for CASSFASTEAFF.

The CDR3: CASSLFPEGASEAFF. CDR3 DNA sequence: TGTGCCAGCAGTTTATTTCCAGAGGGGGCCTCTGAAGCTTTCTTT. The V gene is TRBV27, the J gene TRBJ1-1; TRBD1 agrees at 7 bases. V shed 1 base and J 6 bases; nucleotides not matched to a gene: 8. This CDR3 comprises 15 residues. Germline lookup yields CDR1 MNHEY and CDR2 SMNVEV (reference sequence).

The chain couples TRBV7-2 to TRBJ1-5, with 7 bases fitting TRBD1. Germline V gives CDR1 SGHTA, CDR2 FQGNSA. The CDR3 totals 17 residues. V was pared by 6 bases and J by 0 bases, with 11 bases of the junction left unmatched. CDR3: CASSPPGQPYSNQPQHF. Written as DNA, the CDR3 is TGTGCCAGCAGTCCCCCGGGACAGCCCTATAGCAATCAGCCCCAGCATTTT.

CDR3 protein: CASSPSTGKNTEAFF. As DNA, the CDR3 is TGTGCCAGCTCACCCTCGACAGGGAAGAACACTGAAGCTTTCTTT. The V gene is TRBV18, the J gene TRBJ1-1, with 7 bases fitting TRBD1. Germline V lookup: CDR1 KGHSH, CDR2 LQKENI. The CDR3 spans 15 residues. V was pared by 3 bases and J by 1 base, with 5 bases of the junction left unmatched.

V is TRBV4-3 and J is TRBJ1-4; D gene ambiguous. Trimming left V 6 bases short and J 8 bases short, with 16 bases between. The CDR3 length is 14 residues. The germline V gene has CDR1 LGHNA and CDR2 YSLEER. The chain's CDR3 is CASRPAGSREKLFF. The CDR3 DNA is TGCGCCAGCAGACCCGCGGGCAGTCGGGAAAAACTGTTTTTT.